Each of the 24 T cell receptor beta chains below was sequenced from the same sample in a study of T cell repertoires in cytomegalovirus infection. TCRdb independently ran MiXCR on the reads; one entry per CDR3 protein. Found here are about 900,000 distinct CDR3 sequences, 25% to 40% of them singletons; the top ten hold roughly 12%. The antigens these receptors bind are not known. The sequencing used cultured CD8+ T cells from PBMCs, collected from culture after CMV antigen stimulation. These receptors came from a human donor in good health (CMV status not recorded). Some clones in this sample may be carry-over from other donors' samples.

The chain combines TRBV12-3 or TRBV12-4 with TRBJ1-5; D unresolved. Trimming removed 3 bases at V and 3 bases at J, with 21 bases between. This CDR3 is built from 18 residues. The CDR3 here is CASSFQTRRKGDNQPQHF. The CDR3 DNA follows: TGTGCCAGCAGTTTCCAGACAAGAAGGAAGGGAGACAATCAGCCCCAGCATTTT.

The rearrangement uses TRBV7-9 and TRBJ1-1; D unclear. In germline, CDR1 is SEHNR, CDR2 FQNEAQ (reference sequence). Trimming took 2 bases from V and 3 from J, leaving 10 bases between them. The CDR3 contains 14 residues. CDR3 sequence reads: CASSLLRYDTEAFF. In DNA, the CDR3 is TGTGCCAGCAGCTTACTACGATACGACACTGAAGCTTTCTTT.

This clonotype was seen a few times. V usage is TRBV5-6 and J usage is TRBJ1-1; D might be TRBD1 (5 bases). V lost 4 bases and J lost 4, with 11 bases in between. This CDR3 is built from 13 residues. Looked up from germline, CDR1 is SGHDT and CDR2 is YYEEEE. The CDR3, as DNA: TGTGCCAGCAGCGCCTCGGGGGTCACTGAAGCTTTCTTT. Translating gives CASSASGVTEAFF.

The sample holds a few counts of this clonotype. This sequence joins TRBV28 and TRBJ1-5; D may be TRBD1 (6 bases). From germline, CDR1 is MDHEN and CDR2 SYDVKM. The length of the CDR3 is 15 residues. Trimming removed 6 bases at V and 1 base at J, with 13 bases between. CDR3 sequence reads: CASRKTGMSNQPQHF. The CDR3 nucleotides are TGTGCCAGCAGGAAGACAGGAATGAGCAATCAGCCCCAGCATTTT.

The V and J genes are TRBV20-1 and TRBJ2-1; TRBD2 agrees at 9 bases. Germline lookup yields CDR1 DFQATT and CDR2 SNEGSKA (reference sequence). J was trimmed by 0 bases and V by 6 bases; bases with no gene match: 12. The length of the CDR3 is 17 residues. CDR3 nucleotide sequence: TGCAGTGCCCTAGTACCCCGGACTAGCGTCTCCTACAATGAGCAGTTCTTC. This codes for CSALVPRTSVSYNEQFF.

This chain uses TRBV7-2 with TRBJ2-1; D might be TRBD2 (5 bases). Trimming removed 8 bases at V and 8 bases at J, with 13 bases between. The CDR3 runs 12 residues. Germline V CDR1 and CDR2: SGHTA, FQGNSA. CDR3 bases: TGTGCCAGCGTACTAGTCTCGGATGAGCAGTTCTTC. Translated: CASVLVSDEQFF. Variable domain in full (rest from reference TRBV7-2 and TRBJ2-1): GAGVSQSPSNKVTEKGKDVELRCDPISGHTALYWYRQSLGQGLEFLIYFQGNSAPDKSGLPSDRFSAERTGGSVSTLTIQRTQQEDSAVYLCASVLVSDEQFFGPGTRLTVL.

The rearrangement uses TRBV27 and TRBJ1-1; 12 nucleotides agree with TRBD1. Germline V gene lookup returns CDR1 MNHEY and CDR2 SMNVEV (reference sequence). The CDR3 loop spans 17 amino acids. V lost 0 bases, J lost 7 bases, and 9 bases stayed unmatched. The CDR3 loop reads CASSLSGTGGLKYEAFF. The CDR3 DNA reads TGTGCCAGCAGTTTATCTGGGACAGGGGGCTTGAAATATGAAGCTTTCTTT.

This clonotype was counted ten times or more. V and J are TRBV7-9 and TRBJ2-4; D not certain. The germline CDR1 and CDR2 sequences are SEHNR and FQNEAQ (reference sequence). The CDR3 extends over 15 amino acids. V lost 5 bases and J lost 0, with 11 bases in between. The CDR3 DNA is TGTGCCAGCAGCCCTGATCGACTAGCCAAAAACATTCAGTACTTC. Translation: CASSPDRLAKNIQYF.

This clonotype came up a few times. The chain links TRBV29-1 to TRBJ2-3; D not resolved. The CDR3 length is 12 residues. V was pared by 6 bases and J by 0 bases, with 7 bases between. The V gene's germline CDR1 is SQVTM and CDR2 ANQGSEA. CDR3 region: CSVPTSTDTQYF. In nucleotides, the CDR3 is TGCAGCGTCCCGACTAGCACAGATACGCAGTATTTT.

The rearrangement links TRBV20-1 to TRBJ1-2; tentatively, D is TRBD1 (5 bases). Deletions cut 1 base from V and 0 bases from J, with 9 bases between. The CDR3 loop spans 14 amino acids. CDR1 is DFQATT, CDR2 SNEGSKA, per germline (reference sequence). The CDR3 region is CSARVLGANYGYTF. The CDR3 DNA follows: TGCAGTGCTAGAGTGTTGGGGGCTAACTATGGCTACACCTTC.

The chain couples TRBV15 to TRBJ2-5; no clear D gene. Germline V gene lookup returns CDR1 LNHNV and CDR2 YYDKDF (reference sequence). Trimming pared 0 bases from V and 4 bases from J, leaving 12 bases between. CDR3 length equals 15 residues. CDR3 DNA sequence: TGTGCCACCAGCAGAGATGAAAGGTTGCTAGAGACCCAGTACTTC. Encoded protein: CATSRDERLLETQYF.

The CDR3 here is CASSFDGNTGELFF. The CDR3 region has the DNA TGTGCCAGCAGCTTTGACGGGAACACCGGGGAGCTGTTTTTT. This chain uses TRBV7-3 with TRBJ2-2; D gene ambiguous. Germline CDR1 SGHTA, CDR2 FQGTGA. The CDR3 is 14 amino acids. Between the trimmed V and J ends, which lost 3 bases and 1 base, there was a span of 6 bases.

The rearrangement joins TRBV15 to TRBJ1-2, with TRBD1 as a possible D gene (5 bases). The V and J ends lost 3 bases and 2 bases respectively, with 7 bases between them. From germline, CDR1 is LNHNV and CDR2 YYDKDF (reference sequence). This CDR3 is built from 13 residues. Here the CDR3 reads CATSRRDNYGYTF. The CDR3 DNA reads TGTGCCACCAGCAGGCGGGACAACTATGGCTACACCTTC.

The chain combines TRBV9 with TRBJ2-1; 8 nucleotides agree with TRBD2. J was trimmed by 3 bases and V by 0 bases; bases with no gene match: 2. From germline, CDR1 is SGDLS and CDR2 YYNGEE. This CDR3 has 15 amino acids. The CDR3 sequence is CASSVGSGVYNEQFF. The CDR3, as DNA: TGTGCCAGCAGCGTAGGTAGCGGGGTCTACAATGAGCAGTTCTTC.

V is TRBV28 and J is TRBJ2-1; 7 nucleotides match TRBD1. The CDR3 is made up of 18 amino acids. Germline values: CDR1 MDHEN, CDR2 SYDVKM. After removal of 1 base from V and 0 bases from J, the junction contained 9 bases not matched to a gene. DNA of the CDR3: TGTGCCAGCAGTTTATTTTATTCGGGACAGAGCTCCTACAATGAGCAGTTCTTC. Encoded protein: CASSLFYSGQSSYNEQFF.

This clonotype showed up just a few times. V is TRBV27 and J is TRBJ1-5; D call uncertain. Trimming shortened V by 2 bases and J by 5 bases, and 13 bases separated the two germline ends. Germline CDR1 MNHEY, CDR2 SMNVEV (reference sequence). CDR3 length: 15 amino acids. CDR3: CASSLIPPADQPQHF. The CDR3 coding sequence is TGTGCCAGCAGTTTAATTCCCCCCGCGGATCAGCCCCAGCATTTT.

This clonotype showed up just once. This rearrangement joins TRBV20-1 to TRBJ2-2, with D perhaps matching TRBD1 (6 bases). Germline V gene data show CDR1 as DFQATT and CDR2 as SNEGSKA (reference sequence). The CDR3 is made up of 15 amino acids. The V and J ends lost 0 bases and 3 bases respectively, with 11 bases between them. The CDR3 spells CSARDDRPYTGELFF. Here the CDR3 DNA reads TGCAGTGCTAGAGATGACAGGCCCTACACCGGGGAGCTGTTTTTT.

The table lists this clonotype with many counts. The chain couples TRBV12-5 to TRBJ2-7; TRBD2 is a possible D gene (7 bases). Looked up from germline, CDR1 is LGHNT and CDR2 is FRNRAP. CDR3 length equals 12 residues. Trimming took off 7 bases at V and 6 bases at J, with 13 bases between the two ends. CDR3: CASAQGGGEQYF. The CDR3 coding sequence is TGTGCTAGTGCTCAGGGAGGGGGCGAGCAGTACTTC. Based on the CDR3 plus reference TRBV12-5 and TRBJ2-7, the full variable domain is DARVTQTPRHKVTEMGQEVTMRCQPILGHNTVFWYRQTMMQGLELLAYFRNRAPLDDSGMPKDRFSAEMPDATLATLKIQPSEPRDSAVYFCASAQGGGEQYFGPGTRLTVT.

This clonotype was observed a few times. This rearrangement joins TRBV5-5 to TRBJ2-7; 7 nucleotides agree with TRBD2. The junction had 16 bases not matched to a gene; V was cut back by 1 base and J by 6 bases. Germline CDR1 and CDR2: SGHKS and YYEKEE (reference sequence). This CDR3 is 17 amino acids long. Here the CDR3 reads CASSLPMGLRSGGEQYV. In DNA form, the CDR3 reads TGTGCCAGCAGCTTGCCTATGGGCCTTCGCTCGGGGGGCGAGCAGTACGTC.

The chain carries TRBV29-1 and TRBJ1-1; D might be TRBD1 (5 bases). This CDR3 has 16 amino acids. The germline gives CDR1 SQVTM, CDR2 ANQGSEA. V gave up 4 bases and J gave up 1 base, with 19 bases separating them. CDR3 in amino acids: CSVVLRGRLSNTEAFF. DNA of the CDR3: TGCAGCGTTGTATTGCGGGGCCGGCTTTCGAACACTGAAGCTTTCTTT. Filled out from reference TRBV29-1 and TRBJ1-1, the complete variable domain reads SAVISQKPSRDICQRGTSLTIQCQVDSQVTMMFWYRQQPGQSLTLIATANQGSEATYESGFVIDKFPISRPNLTFSTLTVSNMSPEDSSIYLCSVVLRGRLSNTEAFFGQGTRLTVV.

This clonotype has only one observation. Being one base from a much bigger clone, this may be a read error. This CDR3 fails to terminate in the conserved phenylalanine or tryptophan, so it likely reflects a read error. The chain uses TRBV7-2 and TRBJ2-4, with 15 nucleotides matching TRBD2. With V trimmed by 3 bases and J by 1 base, 1 base remained unmatched. Germline V CDR1 and CDR2: SGHTA, FQGNSA. CDR3 size: 17 residues. CDR3 loop: CASSLGTSGGAKNIQYI. The CDR3 DNA sequence: TGTGCCAGCAGCTTGGGGACTAGCGGGGGGGCCAAAAACATTCAGTACATC.

This clonotype occurred many times. V is TRBV7-2 and J is TRBJ2-1; D is perhaps TRBD1 (5 bases). The germline V and J ends were trimmed by 2 bases and 7 bases, with 12 bases remaining between them. Germline values: CDR1 SGHTA, CDR2 FQGNSA. The CDR3 contains 14 residues. This chain's CDR3 is CASSLSQGRNEQFF. The CDR3 coding sequence is TGTGCCAGCAGCTTATCTCAGGGCCGGAATGAGCAGTTCTTC. The full variable domain, completed using reference TRBV7-2 and TRBJ2-1, is GAGVSQSPSNKVTEKGKDVELRCDPISGHTALYWYRQSLGQGLEFLIYFQGNSAPDKSGLPSDRFSAERTGGSVSTLTIQRTQQEDSAVYLCASSLSQGRNEQFFGPGTRLTVL.

This clonotype was counted ten times or more. The rearrangement links TRBV4-1 to TRBJ2-1, with D maybe TRBD2 (6 bases). Germline lookup yields CDR1 MGHRA and CDR2 YSYEKL. The V end lost 0 bases, the J end lost 0 bases, and 12 bases lay between the germline ends. The CDR3 covers 17 residues. CDR3 in amino acids: CASSQDKGRSSYNEQFF. CDR3 in DNA: TGCGCCAGCAGCCAAGATAAAGGGAGGAGCTCCTACAATGAGCAGTTCTTC.

A few counts support this clonotype. V usage is TRBV7-3 and J usage is TRBJ2-5, with TRBD1 matching 9 bases. The CDR3 is 15 residues long. In germline, CDR1 is SGHTA, CDR2 FQGTGA. The J segment lost 1 base and the V segment lost 4 bases, leaving 4 bases of the junction unmatched. In DNA form, the CDR3 reads TGTGCCAGCAGCTGGACAGGGGTCCCCCAAGAGACCCAGTACTTC. It codes for CASSWTGVPQETQYF.